The 30 T cell receptor beta chains given below trace back to one sample, sequenced in a study of cytomegalovirus exposure and HLA in healthy donors (dated by TCRdb to the late 2010s). The library was made by the immunoSEQ multiplex PCR assay. A mixture of 60 forward primers for TCR Vbeta segments and 13 reverse primers for TCR Jbeta segments was used in the multiplex PCR. TCRdb took this table from immuneACCESS and kept in-frame rearrangements with V and J called. Such tables lack part of the clones; where checked against another copy, unresolved V genes explain under half of the gap, and the rest is unexplained. The sample has hundreds of thousands of clones on record, around 89% of them singletons. The ten largest clonotypes hold less than 1.2% of the sample. Sequencing was performed on PBMCs. These receptors all come from a woman between 18 and 29 years old in good health and CMV-seronegative.

The chain joins TRBV7-9 to TRBJ2-1, with D uncertain. This CDR3 has 13 residues. The germline V and J ends were trimmed by 3 bases and 9 bases, with 12 bases remaining between them. CDR1 and CDR2 (germline): SEHNR, FQNEAQ (reference sequence). The CDR3 loop is CASSFSSTGEQFF. For the CDR3, the DNA is TGTGCCAGCAGCTTTTCTTCCACGGGTGAGCAGTTCTTC.

Here the CDR3 reads CASSERSLEQFF. The CDR3 bases are TGTGCCAGCAGTGAACGTAGTCTTGAGCAGTTCTTC. The chain combines TRBV2 with TRBJ2-1; D not resolved. Deletions cut 2 bases from V and 9 bases from J, with 8 bases between. This CDR3 contains 12 residues. Germline CDR1 and CDR2: SNHLY and FYNNEI.

The rearrangement joins TRBV11-2 to TRBJ2-5; 11 bases line up with TRBD1. The J call could be wrong; TRBJ2-7 is a better fit for the DNA end. Per the germline V gene, CDR1 is SGHAT and CDR2 is FQNNGV. CDR3 length equals 15 residues. Here the CDR3 DNA reads TGTGCCAGCAGCTCCGGACAGGGGGCAACCTACGAGCAGTACTTC. Amino acids: CASSSGQGATYEQYF.

The chain joins TRBV5-4 to TRBJ2-3, with 10 positions matching TRBD2. With V trimmed by 5 bases and J by 8 bases, 14 bases remained unmatched. The CDR3 has 16 residues. Germline V lookup: CDR1 SGHNT, CDR2 YYREEE (reference sequence). DNA for the CDR3: TGTGCCAGCAGTGCCAAGACTAGCGGGCCGCCTGGTACGCAGTATTTT. Protein sequence: CASSAKTSGPPGTQYF.

The V call is TRBV6-6, the J call TRBJ2-7, with D possibly TRBD1 on 5 matching bases. The V gene's germline CDR1 is MNHNY and CDR2 SVGAGI (reference sequence). V was cut by 0 bases and J by 5 bases, with 14 bases left in between. This CDR3 comprises 15 residues. The CDR3 region has the DNA TGTGCCAGCAGTTACTCGAGCAGGGTCACAGACGAGCAGTACTTC. Its protein is CASSYSSRVTDEQYF.

The chain uses TRBV18 and TRBJ1-5; D may be TRBD1 (5 bases). CDR1 is KGHSH and CDR2 is LQKENI in the germline V gene. V was shortened by 1 base and J by 1 base, with 8 bases between the two germline ends. This CDR3 is built from 15 residues. The CDR3 spells CASSPLRDSNQPQHF. The CDR3 region has the DNA TGTGCCAGCTCACCACTGCGGGACAGCAATCAGCCCCAGCATTTT.

V and J are TRBV4-1 and TRBJ2-7; D might be TRBD2 (5 bases). Trimming removed 4 bases at V and 0 bases at J, with 19 bases between. The V gene's germline CDR1 is MGHRA and CDR2 YSYEKL. The CDR3 is 17 residues long. The CDR3 here is CASSLKHSVESSYEQYF. In DNA, the CDR3 is TGCGCCAGCAGCCTTAAACATAGCGTTGAAAGCTCCTACGAGCAGTACTTC.

The sample holds one count of this clone. The chain combines TRBV18 with TRBJ1-5, with TRBD1 identical over 9 bases. The CDR3 runs 17 residues. V trimming: 3 bases; J trimming: 2 bases; junction bases outside the gene matches: 8. Germline values: CDR1 KGHSH, CDR2 LQKENI. CDR3 sequence reads: CASSPGTGIGGNQPQHF. The CDR3 nucleotides are TGTGCCAGCTCACCTGGGACAGGGATAGGCGGCAATCAGCCCCAGCATTTT.

Written as DNA, the CDR3 is TGTGCCAGCAGAGAGCTCGGGACTACAGATACGCAGTATTTT. Its protein is CASRELGTTDTQYF. The gene calls are TRBV2 and TRBJ2-3; TRBD2 is a possible D gene (6 bases). The CDR3 is made up of 14 amino acids. CDR1 and CDR2 from the germline V gene are SNHLY and FYNNEI. V was cut by 6 bases and J by 3 bases, with 13 bases left in between.

This rearrangement joins TRBV5-1 to TRBJ2-1, with TRBD2 matching over 10 bases. Germline V gives CDR1 SGHRS, CDR2 YFSETQ. The trim removed 2 bases at V and 14 bases at J, leaving 16 bases unmatched. The CDR3 is made up of 16 amino acids. The DNA for the CDR3 is TGCGCCAGCAGCTTCATAGCGGGGGGCTACCTCGGAGAGGAGTTCTTC. It translates to CASSFIAGGYLGEEFF.

Regarding this clone: Other DNA sequences in the sample encode the same CDR3. The chain employs TRBV9 and TRBJ2-1, with a weak D call TRBD2 (5 bases). The CDR3 has 13 residues. V lost 0 bases and J lost 4, with 5 bases in between. CDR1 is SGDLS and CDR2 is YYNGEE in the germline V gene. CDR3 nucleotide sequence: TGTGCCAGCAGCGTAGCGGGGTACAATGAGCAGTTCTTC. It yields the protein CASSVAGYNEQFF.

A few counts support this clone. The rearrangement joins TRBV6-5 to TRBJ1-6, with D possibly matching TRBD1 (6 bases). The CDR3 runs to 15 residues. The V end lost 0 bases, the J end lost 10 bases, and 13 bases lay between the germline ends. Germline V gives CDR1 MNHEY, CDR2 SVGAGI. The CDR3 region has the DNA TGTGCCAGCAGTTACTCGGTACAGGGACGCTCACCCCTCCACTTT. It yields the protein CASSYSVQGRSPLHF.

This sequence joins TRBV2 and TRBJ2-2; 7 nucleotides agree with TRBD1. This CDR3 comprises 15 residues. The junction had 5 bases not matched to a gene; V was cut back by 5 bases and J by 2 bases. CDR1 and CDR2 from the germline V gene are SNHLY and FYNNEI. The CDR3 region is CASSRDSPNTGELFF. The CDR3 region has the DNA TGTGCCAGCAGTAGGGACAGCCCAAACACCGGGGAGCTGTTTTTT.

The V gene is TRBV2, the J gene TRBJ1-2, with 7 positions matching TRBD1. The CDR3 covers 14 residues. Germline V lookup: CDR1 SNHLY, CDR2 FYNNEI. The V and J ends lost 6 bases and 3 bases, in that order; junction bases with no gene match: 7. The CDR3 DNA is TGTGCCAGCAGCTACCTAACAGGGGACTATGGCTACACCTTC. Translated: CASSYLTGDYGYTF. Drawing the rest from reference TRBV2 and TRBJ1-2, the complete variable domain is EPEVTQTPSHQVTQMGQEVILRCVPISNHLYFYWYRQILGQKVEFLVSFYNNEISEKSEIFDDQFSVERPDGSNFTLKIRSTKLEDSAMYFCASSYLTGDYGYTFGSGTRLTVV.

The rearrangement links TRBV15 to TRBJ2-7, with no clear D. This CDR3 comprises 13 residues. CDR1 and CDR2 from the germline V gene are LNHNV and YYDKDF (reference sequence). With 0 bases removed from V and 7 bases from J, the gap between germline ends came to 10 bases. CDR3 in amino acids: CATSRDPFGEQYF. The CDR3 DNA reads as TGTGCCACCAGCAGAGATCCTTTCGGGGAGCAGTACTTC.

This sequence joins TRBV11-1 and TRBJ1-2; no reliable D call. Germline-derived CDR1 and CDR2 are SGHAT and FQDESV (reference sequence). The CDR3 has 15 residues. Trimming stripped 5 bases from V and 7 bases from J, with 20 bases between. Here the CDR3 reads CASSSARARRRGYTF. The CDR3 nucleotides are TGTGCCAGCAGCAGTGCCCGCGCCCGGCGGCGTGGCTACACCTTC.

V and J are TRBV10-1 and TRBJ2-3, with D perhaps TRBD1 (5 bases). Trimming took 4 bases from V and 4 from J, leaving 24 bases between them. This CDR3 is built from 18 residues. Germline loops: CDR1 WNHNN, CDR2 SYGVQD (reference sequence). CDR3 protein: CASSGAGSEGAPSDTQYF. CDR3 DNA: TGCGCCAGCAGTGGAGCAGGGTCGGAAGGGGCGCCTTCAGATACGCAGTATTTT.

This sequence joins TRBV19 and TRBJ1-1; a weak D match, TRBD1 (5 bases). The CDR3 has 13 amino acids. CDR1 and CDR2 from the germline V gene are LNHDA and SQIVND (reference sequence). Trimming shortened V by 5 bases and J by 7 bases, and 14 bases separated the two germline ends. CDR3 amino acids: CASSPSGDGEAFF. CDR3 DNA: TGTGCCAGTAGTCCGAGCGGGGACGGTGAAGCTTTCTTT.

A few counts support this clone. This chain links TRBV7-2 with TRBJ2-7; 14 bases are a match to TRBD2. After removal of 6 bases from V and 3 bases from J, the junction contained 4 bases not matched to a gene. This CDR3 is 15 amino acids long. The germline gives CDR1 SGHTA, CDR2 FQGNSA. The CDR3 here is CASSIGLAGGYEQYF. The CDR3, as DNA: TGTGCCAGCAGTATCGGACTAGCGGGAGGCTACGAGCAGTACTTC.

This clone was seen a single time. The rearrangement uses TRBV4-1 and TRBJ2-2; 10 bases are shared with TRBD2. The V gene's germline CDR1 is MGHRA and CDR2 YSYEKL. J lost 6 bases, V lost 2 bases, and 15 bases had no gene match. The CDR3 covers 19 residues. CDR3 in amino acids: CASSQWGSSGSYSAGELFF. The CDR3 nucleotides are TGCGCCAGCAGCCAATGGGGCTCTAGCGGGAGTTATAGTGCCGGGGAGCTGTTTTTT.

This sequence joins TRBV2 and TRBJ2-1, with 7 bases aligning to TRBD2. The V and J ends lost 7 bases and 7 bases, in that order; junction bases with no gene match: 13. Germline loops: CDR1 SNHLY, CDR2 FYNNEI. This CDR3 has 15 residues. The CDR3 coding sequence is TGTGCCAGCACTGGACTAGAGGGGAGATTGAATGAGCAGTTCTTC. Translated: CASTGLEGRLNEQFF.

The genes are TRBV5-4 and TRBJ1-3; maybe TRBD1 (6 bases). Trimming removed 0 bases at V and 0 bases at J, with 10 bases between. CDR1 is SGHNT and CDR2 is YYREEE in the germline V gene (reference sequence). The CDR3 consists of 16 residues. CDR3 in DNA: TGTGCCAGCAGCTTGGGACAGGCTTACTCTGGAAACACCATATATTTT. This codes for CASSLGQAYSGNTIYF.

The chain joins TRBV6-5 to TRBJ2-2; 7 nucleotides align to TRBD2. CDR3 length equals 15 residues. Germline lookup yields CDR1 MNHEY and CDR2 SVGAGI. The J segment lost 5 bases and the V segment lost 3 bases, leaving 6 bases of the junction unmatched. The CDR3 region is CASSYQRGGTGELFF. CDR3 nucleotide sequence: TGTGCCAGCAGTTATCAGCGGGGAGGGACCGGGGAGCTGTTTTTT.

The rearrangement joins TRBV5-6 to TRBJ1-1; TRBD1 aligns across 7 bases. The CDR3 consists of 15 residues. Germline CDR1 SGHDT, CDR2 YYEEEE. Trimming cost V 4 bases and J 1 base; bases outside gene matches: 7. CDR3 coding DNA: TGTGCCAGCAGCACACGCAGGGGGAAGAACACTGAAGCTTTCTTT. It specifies CASSTRRGKNTEAFF. The variable domain in full, with the rest retrieved from reference TRBV5-6 and TRBJ1-1, is DAGVTQSPTHLIKTRGQQVTLRCSPKSGHDTVSWYQQALGQGPQFIFQYYEEEERQRGNFPDRFSGHQFPNYSSELNVNALLLGDSALYLCASSTRRGKNTEAFFGQGTRLTVV.

The V call is TRBV7-2, the J call TRBJ2-5; weak D call: TRBD2 (7 bases). The V gene's germline CDR1 is SGHTA and CDR2 FQGNSA. The CDR3 covers 16 residues. With 5 bases removed from V and 6 bases from J, the gap between germline ends came to 22 bases. The CDR3 nucleotides are TGTGCCAGCAGCCTCACTTCCGCGGGGGCCTCGAAGACCCAGTACTTC. It encodes CASSLTSAGASKTQYF.

The rearrangement uses TRBV30 and TRBJ2-2, with D perhaps matching TRBD1 (5 bases). Germline CDR1 is GTSNPN and CDR2 is SVGIG (reference sequence). V lost 5 bases and J lost 2, with 6 bases in between. There are 12 residues in the CDR3. The CDR3 spells CAWDRNTGELFF. The CDR3 bases are TGTGCCTGGGACAGAAACACCGGGGAGCTGTTTTTT.

The chain joins TRBV4-3 to TRBJ1-1, with TRBD1 identical over 10 bases. V lost 4 bases to trimming and J lost 7 bases; unmatched junction nucleotides: 3. Germline V CDR1 and CDR2: LGHNA, YSLEER. The CDR3 is 13 amino acids. CDR3 sequence reads: CASSLGQGVEAFF. As DNA, the CDR3 is TGCGCCAGCAGCCTTGGACAGGGGGTTGAAGCTTTCTTT.

This rearrangement joins TRBV7-2 to TRBJ2-1; 11 bases agree with TRBD2. V was clipped by 0 bases and J by 8 bases; unmatched bases: 6. Germline CDR1 reads SGHTA; CDR2 reads FQGNSA. The length of the CDR3 is 16 residues. In nucleotides, the CDR3 is TGTGCCAGCAGCTTAGCGGCTAGCGGGAGGTGGCATGAGCAGTTCTTC. It specifies CASSLAASGRWHEQFF.

V gene TRBV4-2 combines with J gene TRBJ2-7; 7 nucleotides line up with TRBD2. CDR3 size: 15 residues. V lost 3 bases to trimming and J lost 0 bases; unmatched junction nucleotides: 5. Germline assignment: CDR1 LGHNA and CDR2 YNFKEQ. The CDR3 coding sequence is TGTGCCAGCAGCCAGGGCGGGAGTCGCTCCTACGAGCAGTACTTC. Protein sequence: CASSQGGSRSYEQYF.

The chain joins TRBV4-1 to TRBJ2-2; tentative D call: TRBD2 (6 bases). Germline loops: CDR1 MGHRA, CDR2 YSYEKL. Trimming left V 5 bases short and J 6 bases short, with 22 bases between. The CDR3 runs 17 residues. For the CDR3, the DNA is TGCGCCAGCAGCAAGGCCCTGGGAGGTGTATTCCCCGGGGAGCTGTTTTTT. It is translated as CASSKALGGVFPGELFF.